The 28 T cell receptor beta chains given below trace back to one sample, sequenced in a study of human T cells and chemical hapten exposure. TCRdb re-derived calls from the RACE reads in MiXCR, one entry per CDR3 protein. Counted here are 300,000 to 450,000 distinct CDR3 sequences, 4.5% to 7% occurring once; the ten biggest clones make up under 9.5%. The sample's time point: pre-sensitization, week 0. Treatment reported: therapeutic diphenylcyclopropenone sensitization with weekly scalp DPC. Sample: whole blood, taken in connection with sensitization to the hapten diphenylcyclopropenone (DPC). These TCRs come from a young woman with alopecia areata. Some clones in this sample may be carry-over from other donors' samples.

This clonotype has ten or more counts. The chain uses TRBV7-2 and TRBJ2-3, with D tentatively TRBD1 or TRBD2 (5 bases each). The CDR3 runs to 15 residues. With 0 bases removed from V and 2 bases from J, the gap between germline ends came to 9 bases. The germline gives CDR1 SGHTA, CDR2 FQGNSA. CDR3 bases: TGTGCCAGCAGCTTAGCGTGGGGACCCACAGATACGCAGTATTTT. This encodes CASSLAWGPTDTQYF.

The CDR3 protein is CASSPTSGGYGYTF. The CDR3 DNA reads as TGTGCCAGCAGTCCTACCTCCGGCGGCTATGGCTACACCTTC. The genes are TRBV12-3 or TRBV12-4 and TRBJ1-2; D gene uncertain. CDR3 length: 14 residues. With 5 bases removed from V and 4 bases from J, the gap between germline ends came to 14 bases.

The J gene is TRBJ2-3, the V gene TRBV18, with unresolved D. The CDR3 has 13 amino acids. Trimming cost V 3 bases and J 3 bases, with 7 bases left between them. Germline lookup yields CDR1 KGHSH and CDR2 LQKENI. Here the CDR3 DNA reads TGTGCCAGCTCACCGAGACAAACAGATACGCAGTATTTT. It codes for CASSPRQTDTQYF.

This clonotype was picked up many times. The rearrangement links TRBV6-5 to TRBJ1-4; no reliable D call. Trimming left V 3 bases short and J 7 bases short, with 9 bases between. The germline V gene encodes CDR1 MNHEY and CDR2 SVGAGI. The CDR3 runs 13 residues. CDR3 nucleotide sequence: TGTGCCAGCAGTTATAGGGTATCTGAAAAACTGTTTTTT. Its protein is CASSYRVSEKLFF.

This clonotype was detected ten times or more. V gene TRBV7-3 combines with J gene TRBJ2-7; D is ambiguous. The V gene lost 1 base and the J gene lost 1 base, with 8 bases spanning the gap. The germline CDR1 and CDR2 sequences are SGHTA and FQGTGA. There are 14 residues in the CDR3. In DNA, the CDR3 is TGTGCCAGCAGCTTAAGGGCCACTTCCTACGAGCAGTACTTC. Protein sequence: CASSLRATSYEQYF. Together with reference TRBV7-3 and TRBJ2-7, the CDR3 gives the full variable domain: GAGVSQTPSNKVTEKGKYVELRCDPISGHTALYWYRQSLGQGPEFLIYFQGTGAADDSGLPNDRFFAVRPEGSVSTLKIQRTERGDSAVYLCASSLRATSYEQYFGPGTRLTVT.

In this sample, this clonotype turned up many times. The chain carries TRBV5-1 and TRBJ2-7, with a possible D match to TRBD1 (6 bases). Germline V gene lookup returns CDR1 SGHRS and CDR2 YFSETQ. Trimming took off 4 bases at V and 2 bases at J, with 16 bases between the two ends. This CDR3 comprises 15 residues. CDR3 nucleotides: TGCGCCAGCAGCCCGGCAAGGACAGCGCCCTACGAGCAGTACTTC. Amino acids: CASSPARTAPYEQYF.

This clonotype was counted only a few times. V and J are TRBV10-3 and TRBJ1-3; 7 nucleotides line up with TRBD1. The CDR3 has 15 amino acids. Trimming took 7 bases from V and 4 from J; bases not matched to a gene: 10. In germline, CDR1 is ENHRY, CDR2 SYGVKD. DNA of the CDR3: TGTGCCATCACGCCCAGACAGGGTGCGGGAAACACCATATATTTT. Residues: CAITPRQGAGNTIYF.

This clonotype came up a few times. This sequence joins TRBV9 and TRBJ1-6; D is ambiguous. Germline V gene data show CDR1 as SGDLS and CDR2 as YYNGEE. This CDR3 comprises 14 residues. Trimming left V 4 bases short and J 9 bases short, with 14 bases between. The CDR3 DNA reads TGTGCCAGCAGCCCGAGCCACGGCGGTTCACCCCTCCACTTT. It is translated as CASSPSHGGSPLHF. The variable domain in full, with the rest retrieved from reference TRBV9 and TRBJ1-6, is DSGVTQTPKHLITATGQRVTLRCSPRSGDLSVYWYQQSLDQGLQFLIQYYNGEERAKGNILERFSAQQFPDLHSELNLSSLELGDSALYFCASSPSHGGSPLHFGNGTRLTVT.

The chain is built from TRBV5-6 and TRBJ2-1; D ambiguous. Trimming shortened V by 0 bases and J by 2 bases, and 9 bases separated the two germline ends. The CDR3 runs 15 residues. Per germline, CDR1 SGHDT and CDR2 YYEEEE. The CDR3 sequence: CASSLGRAPYNEQFF. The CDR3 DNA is TGTGCCAGCAGCTTGGGACGGGCCCCCTACAATGAGCAGTTCTTC.

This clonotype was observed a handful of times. The CDR3 is CASSFSGSLAGVSFF. The CDR3 nucleotides read TGTGCCAGCAGTTTTTCGGGGAGCCTAGCGGGGGTATCGTTCTTC. The genes are TRBV12-3 or TRBV12-4 and TRBJ2-1, with 10 bases identical to TRBD2. CDR3 length equals 15 residues. V was clipped by 3 bases and J by 15 bases; unmatched bases: 14.

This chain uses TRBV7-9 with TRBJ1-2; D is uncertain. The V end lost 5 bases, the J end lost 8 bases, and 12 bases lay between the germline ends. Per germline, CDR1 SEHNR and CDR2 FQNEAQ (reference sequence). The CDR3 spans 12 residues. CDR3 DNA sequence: TGTGCCAGCAGCCCGAGACCCCGGGGCTACACCTTC. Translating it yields CASSPRPRGYTF.

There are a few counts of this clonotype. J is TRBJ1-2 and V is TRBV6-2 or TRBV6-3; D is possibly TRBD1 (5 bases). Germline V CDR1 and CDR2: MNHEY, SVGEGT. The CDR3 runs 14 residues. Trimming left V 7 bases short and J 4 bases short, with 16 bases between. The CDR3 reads CASTNGRQTYGYTF. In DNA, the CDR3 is TGTGCCAGCACCAACGGCAGACAGACCTATGGCTACACCTTC.

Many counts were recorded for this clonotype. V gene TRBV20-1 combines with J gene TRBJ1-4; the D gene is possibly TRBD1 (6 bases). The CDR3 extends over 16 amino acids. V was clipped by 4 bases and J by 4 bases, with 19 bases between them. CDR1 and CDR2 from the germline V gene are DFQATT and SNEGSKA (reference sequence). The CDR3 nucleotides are TGCAGTGCTACGGCACCGGACGAGGGGGGTAATGAAAAACTGTTTTTT. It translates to CSATAPDEGGNEKLFF.

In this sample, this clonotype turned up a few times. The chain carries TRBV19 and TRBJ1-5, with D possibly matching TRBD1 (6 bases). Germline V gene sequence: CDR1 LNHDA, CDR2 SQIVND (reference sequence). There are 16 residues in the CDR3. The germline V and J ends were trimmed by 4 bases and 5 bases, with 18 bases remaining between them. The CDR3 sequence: CASSTTPIGGHQPQHF. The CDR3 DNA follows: TGTGCCAGTAGTACGACCCCGATAGGGGGGCATCAGCCCCAGCATTTT.

In DNA form, the CDR3 reads TGTGCCAGCAAGAGGGTGGGGTTAAGCTCCTACAATGAGCAGTTCTTC. It translates to CASKRVGLSSYNEQFF. V and J are TRBV6-2 or TRBV6-3 and TRBJ2-1; perhaps TRBD2 as D (5 bases). The CDR3 spans 16 residues. The V end lost 7 bases, the J end lost 0 bases, and 16 bases lay between the germline ends. Per germline, CDR1 MNHEY and CDR2 SVGEGT.

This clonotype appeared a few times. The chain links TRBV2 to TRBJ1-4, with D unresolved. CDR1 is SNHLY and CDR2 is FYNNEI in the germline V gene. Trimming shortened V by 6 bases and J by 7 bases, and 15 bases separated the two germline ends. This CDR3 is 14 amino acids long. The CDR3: CASRDVGGGEKLFF. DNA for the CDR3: TGTGCCAGCAGGGACGTTGGAGGAGGTGAAAAACTGTTTTTT.

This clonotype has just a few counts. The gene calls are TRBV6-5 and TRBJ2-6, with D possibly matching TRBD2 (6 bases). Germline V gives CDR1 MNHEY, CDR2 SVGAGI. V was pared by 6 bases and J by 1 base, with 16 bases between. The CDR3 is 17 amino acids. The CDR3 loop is CASSYGSRPSGANVLTF. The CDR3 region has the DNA TGTGCCAGCAGCTACGGGAGTAGGCCGTCTGGGGCCAACGTCCTGACTTTC.

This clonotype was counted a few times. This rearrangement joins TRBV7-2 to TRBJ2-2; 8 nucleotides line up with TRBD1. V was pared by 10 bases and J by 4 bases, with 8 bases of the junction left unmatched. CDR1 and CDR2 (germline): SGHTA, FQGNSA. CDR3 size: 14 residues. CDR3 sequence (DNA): TGTGCCACCGCAGGGGGCGCCGGCACCGGGGAGCTGTTTTTT. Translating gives CATAGGAGTGELFF. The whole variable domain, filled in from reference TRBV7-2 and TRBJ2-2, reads GAGVSQSPSNKVTEKGKDVELRCDPISGHTALYWYRQSLGQGLEFLIYFQGNSAPDKSGLPSDRFSAERTGGSVSTLTIQRTQQEDSAVYLCATAGGAGTGELFFGEGSRLTVL.

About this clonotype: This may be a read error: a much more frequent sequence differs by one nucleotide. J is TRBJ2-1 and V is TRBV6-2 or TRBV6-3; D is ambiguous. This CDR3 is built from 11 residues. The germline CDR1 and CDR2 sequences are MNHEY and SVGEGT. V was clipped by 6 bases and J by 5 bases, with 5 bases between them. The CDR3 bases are TGTGCCAGCAGCCTCCACAATGAGCAGTTCTTC. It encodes CASSLHNEQFF.

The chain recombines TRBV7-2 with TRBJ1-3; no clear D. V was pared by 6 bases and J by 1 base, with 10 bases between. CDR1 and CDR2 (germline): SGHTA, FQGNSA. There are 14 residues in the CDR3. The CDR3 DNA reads TGTGCCAGCAGTTTGCAGGAGTCTGGAAACACCATATATTTT. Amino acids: CASSLQESGNTIYF. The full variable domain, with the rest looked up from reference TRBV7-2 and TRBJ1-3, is GAGVSQSPSNKVTEKGKDVELRCDPISGHTALYWYRQSLGQGLEFLIYFQGNSAPDKSGLPSDRFSAERTGGSVSTLTIQRTQQEDSAVYLCASSLQESGNTIYFGEGSWLTVV.

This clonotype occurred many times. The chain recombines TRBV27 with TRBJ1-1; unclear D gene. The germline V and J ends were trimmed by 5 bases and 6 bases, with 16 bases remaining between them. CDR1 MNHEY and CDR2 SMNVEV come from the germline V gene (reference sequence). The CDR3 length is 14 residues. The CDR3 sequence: CASSLFLRAPEAFF. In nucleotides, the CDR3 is TGTGCCAGCAGTCTATTTTTACGGGCCCCTGAAGCTTTCTTT.

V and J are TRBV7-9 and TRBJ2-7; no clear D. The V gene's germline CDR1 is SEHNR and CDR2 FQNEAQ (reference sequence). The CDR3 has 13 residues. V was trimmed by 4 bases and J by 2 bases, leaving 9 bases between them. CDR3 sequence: CASSYGPTYEQYF. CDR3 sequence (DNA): TGTGCCAGCAGCTATGGCCCCACCTACGAGCAGTACTTC.

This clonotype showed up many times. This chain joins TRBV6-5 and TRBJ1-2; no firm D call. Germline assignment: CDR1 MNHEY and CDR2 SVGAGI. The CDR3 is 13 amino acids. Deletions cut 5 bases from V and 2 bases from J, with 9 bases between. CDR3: CASSKDGNYGYTF. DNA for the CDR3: TGTGCCAGCAGTAAGGACGGAAACTATGGCTACACCTTC.

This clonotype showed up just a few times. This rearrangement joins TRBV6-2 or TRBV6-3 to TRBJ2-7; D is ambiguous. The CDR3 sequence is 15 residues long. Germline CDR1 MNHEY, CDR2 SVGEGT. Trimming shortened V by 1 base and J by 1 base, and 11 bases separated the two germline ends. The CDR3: CASSYYPGPSYEQYF. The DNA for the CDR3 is TGTGCCAGCAGTTACTATCCTGGTCCATCCTACGAGCAGTACTTC.

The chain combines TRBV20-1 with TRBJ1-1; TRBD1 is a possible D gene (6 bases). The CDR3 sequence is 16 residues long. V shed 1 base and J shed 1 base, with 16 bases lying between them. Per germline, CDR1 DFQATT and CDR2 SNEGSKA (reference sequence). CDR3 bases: TGCAGTGCTAGAGCTTCCAGACAGGACCCGAACACTGAAGCTTTCTTT. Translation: CSARASRQDPNTEAFF.

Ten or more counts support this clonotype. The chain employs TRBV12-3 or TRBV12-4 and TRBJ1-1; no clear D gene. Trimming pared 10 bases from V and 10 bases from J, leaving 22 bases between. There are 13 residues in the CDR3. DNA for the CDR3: TGTGCCACCCTTATCCAGGATTCTCAACTAGCTTTCTTT. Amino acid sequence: CATLIQDSQLAFF.

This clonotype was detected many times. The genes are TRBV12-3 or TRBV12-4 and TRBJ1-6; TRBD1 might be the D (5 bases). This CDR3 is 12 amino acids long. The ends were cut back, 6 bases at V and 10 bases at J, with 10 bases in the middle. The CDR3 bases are TGTGCCAGCAGGTACAGGCGGTCACCCCTCCACTTT. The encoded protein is CASRYRRSPLHF.

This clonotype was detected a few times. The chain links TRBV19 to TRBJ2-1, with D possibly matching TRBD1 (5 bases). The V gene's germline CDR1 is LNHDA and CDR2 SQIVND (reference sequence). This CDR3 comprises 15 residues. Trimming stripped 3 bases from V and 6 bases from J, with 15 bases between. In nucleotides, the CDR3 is TGTGCCAGTAGTATTTATGCAGGGAAGAGCAATGAGCAGTTCTTC. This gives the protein CASSIYAGKSNEQFF.